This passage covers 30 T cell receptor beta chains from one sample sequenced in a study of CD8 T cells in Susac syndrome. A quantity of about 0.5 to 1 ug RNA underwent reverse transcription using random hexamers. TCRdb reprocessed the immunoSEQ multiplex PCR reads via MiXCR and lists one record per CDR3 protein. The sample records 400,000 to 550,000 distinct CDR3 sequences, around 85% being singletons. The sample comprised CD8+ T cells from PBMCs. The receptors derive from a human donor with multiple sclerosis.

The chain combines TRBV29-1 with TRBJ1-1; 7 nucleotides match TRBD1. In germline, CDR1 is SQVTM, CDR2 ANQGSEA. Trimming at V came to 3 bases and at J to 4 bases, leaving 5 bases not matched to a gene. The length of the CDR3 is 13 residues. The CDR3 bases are TGCAGCGTTGAGCTACAGGGGTCCACTGAAGCTTTCTTT. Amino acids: CSVELQGSTEAFF.

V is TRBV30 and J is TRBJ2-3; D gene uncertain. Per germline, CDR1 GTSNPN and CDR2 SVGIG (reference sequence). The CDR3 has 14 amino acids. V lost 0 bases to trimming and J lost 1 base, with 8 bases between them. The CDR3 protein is CAWSVGTGTDTQYF. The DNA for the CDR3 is TGTGCCTGGAGTGTGGGAACAGGCACAGATACGCAGTATTTT. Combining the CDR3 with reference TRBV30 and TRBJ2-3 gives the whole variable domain SQTIHQWPATLVQPVGSPLSLECTVEGTSNPNLYWYRQAAGRGLQLLFYSVGIGQISSEVPQNLSASRPQDRQFILSSKKLLLSDSGFYLCAWSVGTGTDTQYFGPGTRLTVL.

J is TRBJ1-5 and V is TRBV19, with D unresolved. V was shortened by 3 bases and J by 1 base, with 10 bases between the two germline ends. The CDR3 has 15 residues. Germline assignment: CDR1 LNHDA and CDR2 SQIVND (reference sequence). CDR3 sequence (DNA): TGTGCCAGTAGTATGGACGGAGAGAGCAATCAGCCCCAGCATTTT. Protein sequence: CASSMDGESNQPQHF.

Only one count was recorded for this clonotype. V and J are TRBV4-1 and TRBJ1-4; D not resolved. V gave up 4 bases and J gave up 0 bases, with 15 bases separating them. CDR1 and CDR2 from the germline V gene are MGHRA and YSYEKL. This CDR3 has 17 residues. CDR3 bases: TGCGCCAGCAGCCCGCAAAGCGAATTTGCAACTAATGAAAAACTGTTTTTT. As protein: CASSPQSEFATNEKLFF.

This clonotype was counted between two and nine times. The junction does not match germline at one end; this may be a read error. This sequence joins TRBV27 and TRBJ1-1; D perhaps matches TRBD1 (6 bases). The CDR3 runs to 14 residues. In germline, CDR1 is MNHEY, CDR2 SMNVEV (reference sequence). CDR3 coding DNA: TGCGCCAGCAGCTTGTCGGGGGGCTACACTGAAGCTTTCTTT. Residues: CASSLSGGYTEAFF.

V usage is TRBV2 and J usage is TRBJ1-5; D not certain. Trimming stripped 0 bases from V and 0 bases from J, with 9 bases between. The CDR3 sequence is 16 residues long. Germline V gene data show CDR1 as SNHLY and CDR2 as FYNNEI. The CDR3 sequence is CASSEAGVLSNQPQHF. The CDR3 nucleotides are TGTGCCAGCAGTGAAGCGGGAGTCCTTAGCAATCAGCCCCAGCATTTT.

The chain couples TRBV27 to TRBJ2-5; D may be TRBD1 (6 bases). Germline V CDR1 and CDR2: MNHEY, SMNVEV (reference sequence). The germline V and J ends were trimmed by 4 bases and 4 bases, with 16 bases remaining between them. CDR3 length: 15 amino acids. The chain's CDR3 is CASSSRDIPRETQYF. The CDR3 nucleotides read TGTGCCAGCAGTTCCCGGGACATACCCCGAGAGACCCAGTACTTC.

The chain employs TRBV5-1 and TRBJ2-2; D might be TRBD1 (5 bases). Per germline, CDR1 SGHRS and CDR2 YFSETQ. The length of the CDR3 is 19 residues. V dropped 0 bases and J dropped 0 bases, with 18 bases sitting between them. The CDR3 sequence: CASSLAHSGRTSNTGELFF. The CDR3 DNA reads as TGCGCCAGCAGCTTGGCCCATTCAGGGCGGACCTCGAACACCGGGGAGCTGTTTTTT.

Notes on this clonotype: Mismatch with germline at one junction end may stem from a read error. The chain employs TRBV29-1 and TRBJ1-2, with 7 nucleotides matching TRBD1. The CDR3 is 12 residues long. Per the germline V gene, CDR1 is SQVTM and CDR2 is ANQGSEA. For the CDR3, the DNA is TGCAGTGTTGAAGCAGGGGGGGCTGGCTACACCTTC. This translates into CSVEAGGAGYTF.

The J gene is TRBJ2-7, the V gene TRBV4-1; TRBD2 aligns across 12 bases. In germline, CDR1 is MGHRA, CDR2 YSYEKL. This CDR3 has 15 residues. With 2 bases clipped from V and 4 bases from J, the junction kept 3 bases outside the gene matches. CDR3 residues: CASSQLAGGLYEQYF. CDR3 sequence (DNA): TGCGCCAGCAGCCAACTAGCGGGGGGGCTTTACGAGCAGTACTTC.

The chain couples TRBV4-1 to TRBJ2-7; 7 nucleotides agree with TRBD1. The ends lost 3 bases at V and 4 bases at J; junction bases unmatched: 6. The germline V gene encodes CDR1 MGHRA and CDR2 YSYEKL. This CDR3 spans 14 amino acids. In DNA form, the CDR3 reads TGCGCCAGCAGCCATCAGACAGGGCTGTACGAGCAGTACTTC. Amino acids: CASSHQTGLYEQYF.

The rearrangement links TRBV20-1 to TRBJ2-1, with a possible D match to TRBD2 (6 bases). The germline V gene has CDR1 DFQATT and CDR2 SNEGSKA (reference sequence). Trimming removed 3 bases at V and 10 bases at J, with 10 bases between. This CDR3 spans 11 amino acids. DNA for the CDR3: TGCAGTGCTAGTCTAGCGCAAGAGCAGTTCTTC. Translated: CSASLAQEQFF.

CDR3 DNA sequence: TGCAGTGCTCCGCCCCATGGACTTTATAATTCACCCCTCCACTTT. It yields the protein CSAPPHGLYNSPLHF. V is TRBV20-1 and J is TRBJ1-6; unclear D gene. This CDR3 comprises 15 residues. Germline-derived CDR1 and CDR2 are DFQATT and SNEGSKA (reference sequence). Deletions cut 5 bases from V and 4 bases from J, with 15 bases between.

The CDR3 is CAIEMGLAKGGINEQFF. The CDR3 DNA is TGTGCCATAGAAATGGGACTAGCGAAAGGGGGAATCAATGAGCAGTTCTTC. The chain joins TRBV10-3 to TRBJ2-1, with 10 positions matching TRBD2. Germline values: CDR1 ENHRY, CDR2 SYGVKD. This CDR3 is 17 amino acids long. J was trimmed by 6 bases and V by 9 bases; bases with no gene match: 17.

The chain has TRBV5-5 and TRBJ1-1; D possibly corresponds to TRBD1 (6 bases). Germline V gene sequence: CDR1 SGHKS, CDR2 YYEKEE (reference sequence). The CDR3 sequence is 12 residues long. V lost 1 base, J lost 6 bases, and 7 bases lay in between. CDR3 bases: TGTGCCAGCAGCTTGACAGGGCCTGAAGCTTTCTTT. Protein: CASSLTGPEAFF.

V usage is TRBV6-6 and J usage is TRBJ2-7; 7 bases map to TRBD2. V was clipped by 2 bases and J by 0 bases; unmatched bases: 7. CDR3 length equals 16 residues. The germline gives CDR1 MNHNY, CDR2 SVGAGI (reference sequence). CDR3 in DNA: TGTGCCAGCAGTTACCCCCCGGCTAGCGGCTCCTACGAGCAGTACTTC. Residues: CASSYPPASGSYEQYF.

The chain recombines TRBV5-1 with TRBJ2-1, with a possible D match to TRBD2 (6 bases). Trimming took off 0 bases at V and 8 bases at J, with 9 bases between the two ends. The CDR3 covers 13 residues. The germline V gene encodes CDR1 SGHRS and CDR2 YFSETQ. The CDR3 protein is CASSLDGEDEQFF. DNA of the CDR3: TGCGCCAGCAGCTTGGATGGGGAGGATGAGCAGTTCTTC.

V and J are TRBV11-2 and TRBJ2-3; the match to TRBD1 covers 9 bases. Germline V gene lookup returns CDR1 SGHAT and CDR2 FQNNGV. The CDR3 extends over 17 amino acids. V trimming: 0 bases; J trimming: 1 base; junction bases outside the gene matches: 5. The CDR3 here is CASSLEGWDRGTDTQYF. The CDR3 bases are TGTGCCAGCAGCTTAGAAGGGTGGGACAGGGGCACAGATACGCAGTATTTT.

The DNA of the CDR3 is TGCGCCAGCAGCCTCCAGGGGGGCTATAGCAATCAGCCCCAGCATTTT. Amino acid sequence: CASSLQGGYSNQPQHF. The rearrangement joins TRBV4-1 to TRBJ1-5; 7 bases are shared with TRBD1. Germline CDR1 is MGHRA and CDR2 is YSYEKL. CDR3 length: 16 amino acids. The ends lost 4 bases at V and 0 bases at J; junction bases unmatched: 6.

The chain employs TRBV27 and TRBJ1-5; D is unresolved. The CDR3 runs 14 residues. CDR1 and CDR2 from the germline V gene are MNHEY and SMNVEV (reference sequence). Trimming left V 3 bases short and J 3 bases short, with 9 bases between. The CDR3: CASSLGIDNQPQHF. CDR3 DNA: TGTGCCAGCAGTTTGGGAATCGACAATCAGCCCCAGCATTTT.

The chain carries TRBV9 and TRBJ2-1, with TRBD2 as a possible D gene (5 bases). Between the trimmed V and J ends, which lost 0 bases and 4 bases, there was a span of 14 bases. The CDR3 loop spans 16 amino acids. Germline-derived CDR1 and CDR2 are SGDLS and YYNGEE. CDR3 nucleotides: TGTGCCAGCAGCGTAGTTCCAGCGGAATCTTACAATGAGCAGTTCTTC. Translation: CASSVVPAESYNEQFF.

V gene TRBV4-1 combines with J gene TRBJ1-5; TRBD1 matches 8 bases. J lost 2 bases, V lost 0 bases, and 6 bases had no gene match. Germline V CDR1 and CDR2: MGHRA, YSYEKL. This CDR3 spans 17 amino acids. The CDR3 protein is CASSQDPLTGGNQPQHF. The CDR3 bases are TGCGCCAGCAGCCAAGATCCGCTGACAGGGGGCAATCAGCCCCAGCATTTT.

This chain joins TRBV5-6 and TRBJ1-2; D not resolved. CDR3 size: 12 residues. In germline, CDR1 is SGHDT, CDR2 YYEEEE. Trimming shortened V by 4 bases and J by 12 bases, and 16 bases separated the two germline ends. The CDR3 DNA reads TGTGCCAGCAGCGCGGGCTCTCCGAGACACACCTTC. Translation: CASSAGSPRHTF.

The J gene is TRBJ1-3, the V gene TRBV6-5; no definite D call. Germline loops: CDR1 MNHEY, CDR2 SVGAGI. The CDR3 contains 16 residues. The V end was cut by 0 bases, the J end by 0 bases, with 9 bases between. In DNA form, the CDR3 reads TGTGCCAGCAGTTACTCGTCGATAAGCTCTGGAAACACCATATATTTT. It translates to CASSYSSISSGNTIYF.

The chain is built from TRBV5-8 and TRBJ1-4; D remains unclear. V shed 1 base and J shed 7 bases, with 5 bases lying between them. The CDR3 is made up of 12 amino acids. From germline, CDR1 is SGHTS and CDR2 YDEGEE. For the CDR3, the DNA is TGTGCCAGCAGCTTGCGAGGTGAAAAACTGTTTTTT. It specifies CASSLRGEKLFF.

The CDR3 spells CATRTAKTGYEQYF. DNA of the CDR3: TGTGCCACCAGAACCGCCAAGACAGGCTACGAGCAGTACTTC. V gene TRBV15 combines with J gene TRBJ2-7, with D perhaps TRBD1 (6 bases). Trimming removed 6 bases at V and 3 bases at J, with 15 bases between. The CDR3 is 14 residues long. Germline V gene data show CDR1 as LNHNV and CDR2 as YYDKDF (reference sequence).

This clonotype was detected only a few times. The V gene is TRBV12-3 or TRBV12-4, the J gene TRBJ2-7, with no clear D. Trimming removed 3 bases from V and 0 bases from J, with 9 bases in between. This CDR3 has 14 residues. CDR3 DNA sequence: TGTGCCAGCAGTTTTCCCGGTTCCTCCTACGAGCAGTACTTC. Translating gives CASSFPGSSYEQYF.

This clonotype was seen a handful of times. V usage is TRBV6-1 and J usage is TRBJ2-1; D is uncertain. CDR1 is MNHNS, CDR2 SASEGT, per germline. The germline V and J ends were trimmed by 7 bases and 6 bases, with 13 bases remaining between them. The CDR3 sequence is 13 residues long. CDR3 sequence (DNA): TGTGCCAGCATTGCACAGCTCTCCAATGAGCAGTTCTTC. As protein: CASIAQLSNEQFF.

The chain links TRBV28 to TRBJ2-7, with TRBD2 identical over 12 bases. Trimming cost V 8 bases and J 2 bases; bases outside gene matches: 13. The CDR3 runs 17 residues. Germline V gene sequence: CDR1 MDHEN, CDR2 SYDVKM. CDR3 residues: CASGPTSGSPGPYEQYF. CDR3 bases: TGTGCCAGCGGTCCGACTAGCGGGAGTCCCGGTCCCTACGAGCAGTACTTC.

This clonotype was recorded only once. In nucleotides, the CDR3 is TGTGCCAGCAGTGATGTCGCGGATCCCTACGAGCAGTACTTC. Its protein is CASSDVADPYEQYF. This chain links TRBV6-1 with TRBJ2-7; no definite D call. Deletions cut 3 bases from V and 2 bases from J, with 11 bases between. CDR1 is MNHNS and CDR2 is SASEGT in the germline V gene. The length of the CDR3 is 14 residues.